These 30 T cell receptor beta chains were all obtained from the same sample, sequenced in a study of cytomegalovirus exposure and HLA in healthy donors. PCR used 60 Vbeta primers and 13 Jbeta primers. Generated by immunoSEQ multiplex PCR, the TCRdb table keeps only in-frame clones and is missing some. In total, the table holds 100,000 to 150,000 clones. Input material: PBMCs. Receptor source: a man aged 25-40 years in good health and CMV-seronegative.

The V call is TRBV19, the J call TRBJ2-3; TRBD2 matches 11 bases. The V gene end was trimmed by 0 bases and the J gene end by 1 base; junction bases not matched to a gene: 3. The CDR3 is 17 residues long. Germline V gives CDR1 LNHDA, CDR2 SQIVND (reference sequence). The CDR3 loop reads CASSIDLLAGGTDTQYF. Here the CDR3 DNA reads TGTGCCAGTAGTATAGATTTACTAGCGGGAGGCACAGATACGCAGTATTTT. Complete variable domain (other parts from reference TRBV19 and TRBJ2-3): DGGITQSPKYLFRKEGQNVTLSCEQNLNHDAMYWYRQDPGQGLRLIYYSQIVNDFQKGDIAEGYSVSREKKESFPLTVTSAQKNPTAFYLCASSIDLLAGGTDTQYFGPGTRLTVL.

The chain is built from TRBV5-1 and TRBJ1-2; TRBD1 matches at 10 bases. CDR1 and CDR2 from the germline V gene are SGHRS and YFSETQ. Trimming cost V 0 bases and J 8 bases; bases outside gene matches: 13. The CDR3 is made up of 17 amino acids. The CDR3 DNA is TGCGCCAGCAGCTTGGAAGGGGACAGGGGCCCCTTGGACGGCTACACCTTC. It translates to CASSLEGDRGPLDGYTF.

The chain's CDR3 is CASSLAPSGKETQYF. In DNA, the CDR3 is TGTGCCAGCAGCCTAGCTCCAAGCGGGAAAGAGACCCAGTACTTC. V is TRBV6-5 and J is TRBJ2-5; 7 bases align to TRBD2. Trimming at V came to 6 bases and at J to 3 bases, leaving 10 bases not matched to a gene. The CDR3 runs to 15 residues. Germline values: CDR1 MNHEY, CDR2 SVGAGI.

As for this clone: The junction and the germline gene differ at one end; a read error may be behind it. The chain links TRBV7-8 to TRBJ2-1; TRBD1 matches at 9 bases. In germline, CDR1 is SGHVS, CDR2 FQNEAQ. The CDR3 length is 14 residues. The CDR3 reads CAGSPTGQGYEQFF. The CDR3 bases are TGTGCCGGCAGCCCCACGGGACAGGGTTATGAGCAGTTCTTC.

The chain combines TRBV10-2 with TRBJ1-5; D is unresolved. Deletions cut 7 bases from V and 7 bases from J, with 17 bases between. CDR1 WSHSY and CDR2 SAAADI come from the germline V gene. The CDR3 has 14 amino acids. The CDR3 loop is CASTEGIGVQPQHF. The DNA of the CDR3 is TGCGCCAGCACCGAAGGTATAGGAGTACAGCCCCAGCATTTT.

V and J are TRBV28 and TRBJ2-7; D may be TRBD2 (6 bases). There are 14 residues in the CDR3. Trimming pared 8 bases from V and 2 bases from J, leaving 16 bases between. The germline CDR1 and CDR2 sequences are MDHEN and SYDVKM. CDR3 region: CASRSSGSAYEQYF. CDR3 bases: TGTGCCAGCCGATCGAGCGGGTCTGCCTACGAGCAGTACTTC.

The chain links TRBV11-2 to TRBJ1-1; D call uncertain. Trimming took off 5 bases at V and 5 bases at J, with 15 bases between the two ends. The CDR3 has 14 amino acids. The germline CDR1 and CDR2 sequences are SGHAT and FQNNGV. CDR3 DNA: TGTGCCAGCAGCCCTACGAGGGCGCAGACTGAAGCTTTCTTT. The encoded protein is CASSPTRAQTEAFF. The variable domain in full, with the rest retrieved from reference TRBV11-2 and TRBJ1-1, is EAGVAQSPRYKIIEKRQSVAFWCNPISGHATLYWYQQILGQGPKLLIQFQNNGVVDDSQLPKDRFSAERLKGVDSTLKIQPAKLEDSAVYLCASSPTRAQTEAFFGQGTRLTVV.

This chain uses TRBV30 with TRBJ2-5, with D perhaps TRBD2 (6 bases). TRBJ2-7 matches the DNA end more closely, so the J call is doubtful. The CDR3 is 13 residues long. Germline CDR1 and CDR2: GTSNPN and SVGIG (reference sequence). CDR3 region: CAWSGGSSYEQYF. The CDR3 region has the DNA TGTGCCTGGAGCGGGGGAAGCTCCTACGAGCAGTACTTC.

The genes are TRBV5-6 and TRBJ2-5, with D hard to call. This CDR3 is 15 amino acids long. The germline CDR1 and CDR2 sequences are SGHDT and YYEEEE. With 4 bases removed from V and 2 bases from J, the gap between germline ends came to 15 bases. In DNA, the CDR3 is TGTGCCAGCAGCCAGTCTTCGGGTCTTCAAGAGACCCAGTACTTC. The encoded protein is CASSQSSGLQETQYF.

The chain carries TRBV11-2 and TRBJ2-1; weak D call: TRBD1 (5 bases). Germline assignment: CDR1 SGHAT and CDR2 FQNNGV. The CDR3 sequence is 17 residues long. V lost 0 bases and J 5 bases, leaving 17 bases between the germline ends. The CDR3 nucleotides are TGTGCCAGCAGCTTAGAAGTTGGGCCAGGGTACGACAATGAGCAGTTCTTC. Encoded protein: CASSLEVGPGYDNEQFF.

The chain joins TRBV5-4 to TRBJ1-2; D is unclear. The CDR3 runs 13 residues. Trimming stripped 1 base from V and 4 bases from J, with 8 bases between. Germline V gives CDR1 SGHNT, CDR2 YYREEE (reference sequence). In DNA form, the CDR3 reads TGTGCCAGCAGCTTGTGGAGCTCCTATGGCTACACCTTC. Translation: CASSLWSSYGYTF.

J is TRBJ1-2 and V is TRBV6-5, with 9 nucleotides matching TRBD1. CDR1 is MNHEY, CDR2 SVGAGI, per germline. With V trimmed by 0 bases and J by 9 bases, 2 bases remained unmatched. The CDR3 spans 13 residues. CDR3 nucleotide sequence: TGTGCCAGCAGTTACTCGGGACAGGGTAGCTACACCTTC. Protein sequence: CASSYSGQGSYTF.

The V call is TRBV5-1, the J call TRBJ2-5; 8 bases agree with TRBD1. The last part of the DNA fits TRBJ2-7 better; the J call may be wrong. Germline V gives CDR1 SGHRS, CDR2 YFSETQ. The CDR3 has 14 amino acids. Written as DNA, the CDR3 is TGCGCCAGCACCCTGGGACAGGTCCCCTACGAGCAGTACTTC. This sequence encodes CASTLGQVPYEQYF.

This CDR3 reads CAWRTQGGTEAFF. The CDR3 DNA sequence: TGTGCCTGGAGGACACAGGGTGGCACTGAAGCTTTCTTT. The rearrangement joins TRBV30 to TRBJ1-1, with D possibly TRBD1 on 6 matching bases. The V gene's germline CDR1 is GTSNPN and CDR2 SVGIG (reference sequence). This CDR3 is built from 13 residues. V lost 3 bases, J lost 4 bases, and 12 bases lay in between. The variable domain in full, completed from reference TRBV30 and TRBJ1-1, reads SQTIHQWPATLVQPVGSPLSLECTVEGTSNPNLYWYRQAAGRGLQLLFYSVGIGQISSEVPQNLSASRPQDRQFILSSKKLLLSDSGFYLCAWRTQGGTEAFFGQGTRLTVV.

The rearrangement links TRBV27 to TRBJ2-1; D remains unclear. Trimming removed 4 bases from V and 2 bases from J, with 6 bases in between. In germline, CDR1 is MNHEY, CDR2 SMNVEV (reference sequence). This CDR3 region has 13 residues. For the CDR3, the DNA is TGTGCCAGCAGTTCCCGAGCCTACAATGAGCAGTTCTTC. This sequence encodes CASSSRAYNEQFF.

The chain is built from TRBV15 and TRBJ1-4; D is undetermined. V was cut by 0 bases and J by 4 bases, with 27 bases left in between. The CDR3 length is 21 residues. Germline V gives CDR1 LNHNV, CDR2 YYDKDF (reference sequence). The CDR3, as DNA: TGTGCCACCAGCAGAGAACCTATGGGAGTCGCGGACCCCAGCGATAATGAAAAACTGTTTTTT. This sequence encodes CATSREPMGVADPSDNEKLFF.

The chain is built from TRBV6-5 and TRBJ1-1; tentative D call: TRBD1 (6 bases). The CDR3 sequence is 16 residues long. The germline gives CDR1 MNHEY, CDR2 SVGAGI. Trimming took off 2 bases at V and 0 bases at J, with 13 bases between the two ends. The CDR3 DNA follows: TGTGCCAGCAGTTACCAGAGGACAGACCTGAACACTGAAGCTTTCTTT. Amino acids: CASSYQRTDLNTEAFF.

The chain couples TRBV5-1 to TRBJ1-2; 7 bases map to TRBD1. Looked up from germline, CDR1 is SGHRS and CDR2 is YFSETQ. After removal of 9 bases from V and 6 bases from J, the junction contained 20 bases not matched to a gene. The length of the CDR3 is 16 residues. CDR3 coding DNA: TGCGCCACCAGGGTCTTTCCGTTAGGGGGCCGGAATGGCTACACCTTC. Residues: CATRVFPLGGRNGYTF.

The chain is built from TRBV7-9 and TRBJ1-4; 10 positions match TRBD1. In germline, CDR1 is SEHNR, CDR2 FQNEAQ (reference sequence). This CDR3 spans 15 amino acids. The V gene end was trimmed by 4 bases and the J gene end by 7 bases; junction bases not matched to a gene: 6. The CDR3 bases are TGTGCCAGCAGCTGGGACAGGGGTCTCGGTGAAAAACTGTTTTTT. This sequence encodes CASSWDRGLGEKLFF.

J is TRBJ1-2 and V is TRBV7-9; D gene uncertain. V was cut by 0 bases and J by 7 bases, with 6 bases left in between. Germline V gives CDR1 SEHNR, CDR2 FQNEAQ (reference sequence). The CDR3 spans 12 residues. CDR3 amino acids: CASSLAAAGYTF. In nucleotides, the CDR3 is TGTGCCAGCAGCTTAGCAGCCGCTGGCTACACCTTC.

The chain uses TRBV5-5 and TRBJ1-2; D possibly corresponds to TRBD1 (6 bases). The length of the CDR3 is 16 residues. Germline values: CDR1 SGHKS, CDR2 YYEKEE (reference sequence). V was trimmed by 1 base and J by 6 bases, leaving 19 bases between them. The CDR3 DNA is TGTGCCAGCAGCTTGAGGGGGGGCGGTGGTTCGAATGGCTACACCTTC. This encodes CASSLRGGGGSNGYTF.

The genes are TRBV19 and TRBJ1-5; TRBD1 matches 8 bases. The CDR3 length is 17 residues. Germline V lookup: CDR1 LNHDA, CDR2 SQIVND (reference sequence). V dropped 5 bases and J dropped 3; count of bases not matched to a gene: 12. CDR3 loop: CASSSQRGTGLNQPQHF. The CDR3 nucleotides read TGTGCCAGTAGTTCCCAAAGGGGGACAGGACTCAATCAGCCCCAGCATTTT.

A remark on this clone: The junction departs from the called germline gene at one end, perhaps through a read error. This chain connects TRBV4-1 to TRBJ2-5, with D unresolved. Per the germline V gene, CDR1 is MGHRA and CDR2 is YSYEKL. The length of the CDR3 is 15 residues. In nucleotides, the CDR3 is TGCACCAGCAGCTATACTTTACGCTACCAAGAGACCCAGTACTTC. As protein: CTSSYTLRYQETQYF.

The chain combines TRBV9 with TRBJ2-7, with 9 bases matching TRBD1. Per germline, CDR1 SGDLS and CDR2 YYNGEE. CDR3 length equals 14 residues. The ends lost 3 bases at V and 2 bases at J; junction bases unmatched: 3. In nucleotides, the CDR3 is TGTGCCAGCAGCGAGAGGGACAGGGCCTACGAGCAGTACTTC. It is translated as CASSERDRAYEQYF.

The chain couples TRBV29-1 to TRBJ1-4; the D is unclear. Trimming took 4 bases from V and 4 from J, leaving 7 bases between them. In germline, CDR1 is SQVTM, CDR2 ANQGSEA. This CDR3 region has 12 residues. The CDR3 sequence is CSVGELNEKLFF. The CDR3 DNA reads as TGCAGCGTTGGGGAGCTTAATGAAAAACTGTTTTTT.

V and J are TRBV7-2 and TRBJ1-6; D is ambiguous. With 3 bases removed from V and 8 bases from J, the gap between germline ends came to 11 bases. Germline V gene sequence: CDR1 SGHTA, CDR2 FQGNSA. The CDR3 spans 14 residues. CDR3 in DNA: TGTGCCAGCAGCTTGAGCTCAGGTGATTCACCCCTCCACTTT. This encodes CASSLSSGDSPLHF.

The J gene is TRBJ2-7, the V gene TRBV21-1; no check of the table's D call, TRBD2, against the DNA was made. TRBV21-1 is a recognized pseudogene. There are 20 residues in the CDR3. CDR3 sequence reads: CASSKVIIEREGQVSHEQYF. CDR3 DNA: TGTGCCAGCAGCAAAGTAATTATCGAGCGGGAGGGCCAAGTCTCCCACGAGCAGTACTTC.

The chain has TRBV5-1 and TRBJ1-1, with 7 bases identical to TRBD1. CDR1 and CDR2 from the germline V gene are SGHRS and YFSETQ. This CDR3 contains 14 residues. With V trimmed by 4 bases and J by 6 bases, 9 bases remained unmatched. CDR3 nucleotides: TGCGCCAGCAGCCTTGTACAGGGGCGGGCTGAAGCTTTCTTT. Amino acid sequence: CASSLVQGRAEAFF.

This chain links TRBV30 with TRBJ2-7, with D tentatively TRBD1 (6 bases). The length of the CDR3 is 14 residues. Looked up from germline, CDR1 is GTSNPN and CDR2 is SVGIG (reference sequence). V was pared by 2 bases and J by 2 bases, with 13 bases between. In DNA, the CDR3 is TGTGCCTGGAGTACCGGGACAAACCCCTACGAGCAGTACTTC. Amino acid sequence: CAWSTGTNPYEQYF.

This chain joins TRBV29-1 and TRBJ2-1; TRBD2 matches at 10 bases. Trimming removed 4 bases from V and 3 bases from J; junction bases left unmatched: 3. Per germline, CDR1 SQVTM and CDR2 ANQGSEA. The CDR3 is 14 amino acids. The DNA of the CDR3 is TGCAGCGTTGGGGGACTAGCGCTCTACAATGAGCAGTTCTTC. Its protein product is CSVGGLALYNEQFF.